These 3 T cell receptor beta chains share one sample of origin, sequenced in a study of Ad26.COV2.S vaccination and SARS-CoV-2 variants. TCRdb keeps only in-frame clones here, not all; method: immunoSEQ multiplex PCR. The sample records hundreds of thousands of clones, approximately 90% being singletons. The source was peripheral blood, collected after recovery from COVID-19. The receptor set was obtained from a human donor who had recovered from COVID-19.

The chain couples TRBV7-2 to TRBJ2-1, with a tentative D call TRBD1 (5 bases). V was cut by 4 bases and J by 0 bases, with 13 bases left in between. From germline, CDR1 is SGHTA and CDR2 FQGNSA. The CDR3 is 16 amino acids. The CDR3 region has the DNA TGTGCCAGCAGCTCCCCCAGGGCAAGCTCCTACAATGAGCAGTTCTTC. This codes for CASSSPRASSYNEQFF.

The J gene is TRBJ1-1, the V gene TRBV27; 7 bases fit TRBD1. The germline V gene encodes CDR1 MNHEY and CDR2 SMNVEV (reference sequence). CDR3 length: 15 residues. The V segment lost 5 bases and the J segment 6 bases; nucleotides outside the gene matches: 12. For the CDR3, the DNA is TGTGCCAGCAGTCCGCAGACAGGGACGGTCGCTGAAGCTTTCTTT. Translating it yields CASSPQTGTVAEAFF.

The chain uses TRBV7-2 and TRBJ1-3; no clear D gene. The ends were cut back, 3 bases at V and 1 base at J, with 13 bases in the middle. The CDR3 is made up of 16 amino acids. CDR1 is SGHTA, CDR2 FQGNSA, per germline. The DNA of the CDR3 is TGTGCCAGCAGCTTCCGGCCGGATTCTTCTGGAAACACCATATATTTT. It codes for CASSFRPDSSGNTIYF.